This is a list of T cell receptor beta chains from one sample in a study of T-cell reconstitution after alpha-beta-depleted transplantation in children. TCRdb used MiXCR to reprocess the PCR reads, holding one entry per CDR3 protein. The sample lists hundreds of thousands of distinct CDR3 sequences, about an eighth occurring once. The specimen was PBMCs, collected from the stem cell graft. The receptors stem from a human donor who donated a stem cell graft to a child with Fanconi anemia. Both conserved end residues are part of each CDR3. Some rows mark clone size as missing; the rest say once, few, many or name a class of expanded clone.

length: 13; V: TRBV5-1; size: few; CDR3: CASSWEAARTQYF
length: 13; V: TRBV7-6; size: -; CDR3: CASSLDAGLPLHF
length: 16; V: TRBV4-3; size: -; CDR3: CASSQDRAGRVEKLFF
length: 15; V: TRBV28; size: -; CDR3: CASSLKVGRSETQYF
length: 14; V: TRBV5-1; size: -; CDR3: CASSSLAPTGELFF
length: 14; V: TRBV6-2/TRBV6-3; size: few; CDR3: CASGGGAGDNEQFF
length: 13; V: TRBV6-1; size: few; CDR3: CASSAYRWETQYF
length: 14; V: TRBV3-1; size: few; CDR3: CASSQDELRSELFF
length: 13; V: TRBV7-2; size: few; CDR3: CASSLELVQEQFF
length: 14; V: TRBV5-1; size: many; CDR3: CASRPQGGQDEQYF
length: 13; V: TRBV12-3/TRBV12-4; size: -; CDR3: CASSFSGSETQYF
length: 15; V: TRBV4-3; size: -; CDR3: CASSQELFGNSPLHF
length: 15; V: TRBV20-1; size: few; CDR3: CSARGLAGADNEQFF
length: 13; V: TRBV7-3; size: few; CDR3: CASSLTTGNEQYF
length: 11; V: TRBV29-1; size: many; CDR3: CSVGSRGEAFF
length: 15; V: TRBV9; size: many; CDR3: CASSVGGETTAEQFF
length: 14; V: TRBV3-1; size: -; CDR3: CASQTRGASDTQYF
length: 16; V: TRBV28; size: few; CDR3: CASIPIRTVHTDTQYF
length: 14; V: TRBV4-3; size: few; CDR3: CASSQERNTGELFF
length: 17; V: TRBV6-2/TRBV6-3; size: -; CDR3: CASTRTGPDPAKNIQYF
length: 15; V: TRBV7-9; size: few; CDR3: CASSPQWDGTGELFF
length: 15; V: TRBV4-3; size: few; CDR3: CASSQDAGGNTEAFF
length: 14; V: TRBV3-1; size: few; CDR3: CASSRQGGTAGYTF
length: 16; V: TRBV18; size: -; CDR3: CASSPPSGTNTGELFF
length: 13; V: TRBV6-1; size: many; CDR3: CASSRDRTDTQYF
length: 14; V: TRBV6-1; size: few; CDR3: CASSGGSQFYGYTF
length: 15; V: TRBV4-3; size: -; CDR3: CASSQGLTGGTEAFF
length: 15; V: TRBV20-1; size: large; CDR3: CSAREGWGETNEQFF
length: 16; V: TRBV19; size: many; CDR3: CASSIDAGLSTDTQYF
length: 15; V: TRBV11-2; size: few; CDR3: CASSLDGGFAGELFF
length: 16; V: TRBV25-1; size: many; CDR3: CASSEYADESNYGYTF
length: 15; V: TRBV15; size: few; CDR3: CATSRSSLSRDTQYF
length: 14; V: TRBV7-2; size: few; CDR3: CASSFNRGEGTQYF
length: 15; V: TRBV9; size: -; CDR3: CASSSEVTSGNTIYF
length: 12; V: TRBV20-1; size: -; CDR3: CSARTHGETQYF
length: 13; V: TRBV19; size: -; CDR3: CASSMGTAETQYF
length: 15; V: TRBV12-3/TRBV12-4; size: few; CDR3: CASRRLAGNTGELFF
length: 11; V: TRBV29-1; size: few; CDR3: CSGQGAAEAFF
length: 13; V: TRBV20-1; size: many; CDR3: CSATGTTQETQYF
length: 14; V: TRBV7-2; size: many; CDR3: CASSSTGANTEAFF
length: 16; V: TRBV7-9; size: -; CDR3: CASSLDAGDPNSPLHF
length: 13; V: TRBV5-1; size: few; CDR3: CASSLNHDTEAFF
length: 20; V: TRBV27; size: few; CDR3: CASSFSRGTGLILGPGTQYF
length: 19; V: TRBV15; size: many; CDR3: CATSSPGKGRDFDTGELFF